Listed below are T cell receptor beta chains from one sample, sequenced in a study of OX40 agonist ivuxolimab in advanced cancers. Only in-frame clones appear in the TCRdb table, and some are missing; sequencing was by immunoSEQ multiplex PCR. The data show more than 40,000 clones, about 83% seen once. The input for sequencing was CD4+ or CD8+ T cells sorted from blood, taken in a trial of the OX40 agonist ivuxolimab. All receptors derive from an adult with an advanced solid tumor such as melanoma, head and neck, liver or kidney cancer. Both conserved end residues are part of each CDR3. D genes are given only for firm matches. Only some rows state a clone size, as once, few, many or a class for expanded clones.

J,V,size,D,DNA,CDR3
TRBJ2-7,TRBV5-1,-,TRBD1,TGCGCCAGCAGCCACCTCCGACAGGGGGCCTACGAGCAGTACTTC,CASSHLRQGAYEQYF
TRBJ1-1,TRBV7-3,-,TRBD1,TGTGCCAGCAGCCATGGGACAGCCACTGAAGCTTTCTTT,CASSHGTATEAFF
TRBJ2-1,TRBV11-1,-,-,TGTGCCAGCAGCTTAGCCCTGCCCCACTCCTACAATGAGCAGTTCTTC,CASSLALPHSYNEQFF
TRBJ2-1,TRBV15,-,TRBD2,TGTGCCACCAGCGGAACTAGCGGGGGATACAATGAGCAGTTCTTC,CATSGTSGGYNEQFF
TRBJ2-7,TRBV12-5,-,TRBD1,TGTGCTAGTGGTTTGGTAAAGGGTAGGGGGCTCGTCGACTACGAGCAGTACTTC,CASGLVKGRGLVDYEQYF
TRBJ1-1,TRBV27,-,-,TGTGCCAGCACCCTGACAGGCGCGGGTACTGAAGCTTTCTTT,CASTLTGAGTEAFF
TRBJ2-7,TRBV6-1,few,-,TGTGCCAGCAGTGAATTTGAGATTCTAAGCTCCTACGAGCAGTACTTC,CASSEFEILSSYEQYF
TRBJ2-1,TRBV5-4,few,-,TGTGCCAGCAGCTTGGACTTTACGTTAGAGCAGTTCTTC,CASSLDFTLEQFF
TRBJ2-1,TRBV9,-,TRBD2,TGTGCCAGCAGCCTGAGATGGCGGGAGCCCCTCAATGAGCAGTTCTTC,CASSLRWREPLNEQFF
TRBJ1-1,TRBV6-5,-,-,TGTGCCAGCAGCCTAACGGAGACAGGAATCGCTTTCTTT,CASSLTETGIAFF
TRBJ2-2,TRBV7-8,-,-,TGTGCCAGCACCTTATGGGGCCACCACACCGGGGAGCTGTTTTTT,CASTLWGHHTGELFF
TRBJ1-1,TRBV29-1,-,TRBD1,TGCAGCACCGCAGGGGGTTCATGGGGTACTGAAGCTTTCTTT,CSTAGGSWGTEAFF
TRBJ1-6,TRBV5-1,-,-,TGCGCCAGCAGCGACGGACGGAGTTATAATTCACCCCTCCACTTT,CASSDGRSYNSPLHF
TRBJ2-3,TRBV11-1,-,-,TGTGCCAGCAGCTCACGACAGGCACTCACAGATACGCAGTATTTT,CASSSRQALTDTQYF
TRBJ1-2,TRBV27,-,-,TGTGCCAGCAGTCAAGGGGTGGGGCCTTTTCTAAGGGATGGCTACACCTTC,CASSQGVGPFLRDGYTF
TRBJ2-7,TRBV11-2,-,-,TGTGCCAGCAGCTTAGTTCTGTCTAGCGCCTACGAGCAGTACTTC,CASSLVLSSAYEQYF
TRBJ1-2,TRBV5-6,-,TRBD1,TGTGCCAGCAGTCGAGTTTCCCGGGACAGCTATGGCTACACCTTC,CASSRVSRDSYGYTF
TRBJ1-1,TRBV13,-,-,TGTGCCAGCAGCTTAGGGACGACAGGGAACACTGAAGCTTTCTTT,CASSLGTTGNTEAFF
TRBJ1-2,TRBV7-9,-,-,TGTGCCAGCACACCAGTTTTCGGGGTCTATGGCTACACCTTC,CASTPVFGVYGYTF
TRBJ1-1,TRBV7-6,-,-,TGTGCCAGCAGCCCGAGGAGGGGGGCCCTAGAAGAAGCTTTCTTT,CASSPRRGALEEAFF